One sample yielded the 21 T cell receptor beta chains listed below, sequenced in a study of T cells in Graves' hyperthyroidism and ophthalmopathy. The CDR3 regions of TCR beta were amplified from RNA transcripts. HTBI primers drove first-round RT-PCR of the TCR CDR3. TCRdb fed the multiplex PCR reads into MiXCR, producing one record per CDR3 protein. The sample contains about 410,000 distinct CDR3 sequences, under 15% of which appear only once. The sample was blood. The receptors come from a man aged 18 to 29 with Graves' ophthalmopathy.

This clonotype has more than one count but fewer than ten. A much larger clone differs from this one at a single base, so this may be a read error. This rearrangement joins TRBV6-1 to TRBJ2-7, with TRBD2 as a possible D gene (5 bases). This CDR3 is 13 amino acids long. Germline lookup yields CDR1 MNHNS and CDR2 SASEGT. The CDR3 DNA reads as TGTGCCAGCCTCGCGGGCTGGACCTACGAGCAGCACTTC. It specifies CASLAGWTYEQHF.

Many counts were recorded for this clonotype. The chain has TRBV7-8 and TRBJ1-1, with unresolved D. V lost 3 bases to trimming and J lost 1 base, with 6 bases between them. Looked up from germline, CDR1 is SGHVS and CDR2 is FQNEAQ. This CDR3 is built from 13 residues. CDR3 sequence: CASSFPQNTEAFF. As DNA, the CDR3 is TGTGCCAGCAGCTTCCCACAGAACACTGAAGCTTTCTTT.

This clonotype was counted at least ten times. V is TRBV7-8 and J is TRBJ1-1, with D perhaps matching TRBD1 (6 bases). V was shortened by 2 bases and J by 0 bases, with 22 bases between the two germline ends. The germline CDR1 and CDR2 sequences are SGHVS and FQNEAQ. This CDR3 comprises 19 residues. CDR3 loop: CASSLSLRGSRAMNTEAFF. The CDR3 DNA sequence: TGTGCCAGCAGCTTAAGTCTCAGGGGTAGTCGGGCCATGAACACTGAAGCTTTCTTT. The variable domain in full, completed from reference TRBV7-8 and TRBJ1-1, reads GAGVSQSPRYKVAKRGQDVALRCDPISGHVSLFWYQQALGQGPEFLTYFQNEAQLDKSGLPSDRFFAERPEGSVSTLKIQRTQQEDSAVYLCASSLSLRGSRAMNTEAFFGQGTRLTVV.

This clonotype appeared many times. This chain joins TRBV28 and TRBJ2-1, with no clear D. Between the trimmed V and J ends, which lost 4 bases and 10 bases, there was a span of 5 bases. The germline CDR1 and CDR2 sequences are MDHEN and SYDVKM. The CDR3 covers 10 residues. CDR3 protein: CASSSGEQFF. In nucleotides, the CDR3 is TGTGCCAGCAGTTCGGGCGAGCAGTTCTTC.

On this clonotype itself: It may be a read error: a sequence one base away is much more abundant. This rearrangement joins TRBV20-1 to TRBJ2-1; the match to TRBD2 covers 12 bases. CDR1 DFQATT and CDR2 SNEGSKA come from the germline V gene (reference sequence). V shed 5 bases, J shed 5 bases, and the junction held 4 bases outside the gene matches. The CDR3 has 14 residues. DNA for the CDR3: TGCAGTGCTTCCCTAGCGGGGGGGAACAATGAGCAGTTCTTC. Translating it yields CSASLAGGNNEQFF.

The rearrangement links TRBV3-1 to TRBJ1-1, with 7 positions matching TRBD1. Germline CDR1 LGHDT, CDR2 YNNKEL (reference sequence). The CDR3 totals 13 residues. V dropped 3 bases and J dropped 3; count of bases not matched to a gene: 1. CDR3: CASSQGQYTEAFF. The CDR3 DNA reads TGTGCCAGCAGCCAGGGACAGTACACTGAAGCTTTCTTT.

This clonotype was seen many times. The chain links TRBV27 to TRBJ2-1; possibly TRBD2 for D (5 bases). V lost 6 bases and J 6 bases, leaving 18 bases between the germline ends. Germline CDR1 reads MNHEY; CDR2 reads SMNVEV (reference sequence). The CDR3 totals 15 residues. CDR3 loop: CASSYRAGGGNEQFF. The CDR3, as DNA: TGTGCCAGCAGCTACCGCGCCGGAGGCGGCAATGAGCAGTTCTTC.

With respect to this clonotype: A read error may produce the germline difference seen at one junction end. V usage is TRBV5-1 and J usage is TRBJ1-5, with a tentative D call TRBD1 (5 bases). The CDR3 runs 15 residues. Germline CDR1 is SGHRS and CDR2 is YFSETQ. CDR3 in DNA: TGTGCCAGCAGCTTGGGGGGGAGGGTCGATCAGCCCCAGCATTTT. Translating it yields CASSLGGRVDQPQHF.

The table lists this clonotype with many counts. The chain combines TRBV20-1 with TRBJ1-1, with D possibly TRBD1 on 6 matching bases. Germline CDR1 is DFQATT and CDR2 is SNEGSKA (reference sequence). The germline V and J ends were trimmed by 3 bases and 3 bases, with 11 bases remaining between them. The CDR3 is 13 residues long. The DNA for the CDR3 is TGCAGTGCTAGTCAACAGGGAGACACTGAAGCTTTCTTT. Translation gives CSASQQGDTEAFF.

V is TRBV29-1 and J is TRBJ2-7, with D possibly being TRBD2 (5 bases). The CDR3 totals 13 residues. The V gene lost 5 bases and the J gene lost 7 bases, with 18 bases spanning the gap. Germline values: CDR1 SQVTM, CDR2 ANQGSEA. This CDR3 reads CSVSRADYEEQYF. DNA of the CDR3: TGCAGCGTTTCCCGGGCCGACTACGAAGAGCAGTACTTC.

V gene TRBV5-1 combines with J gene TRBJ2-5, with TRBD2 as a possible D gene (5 bases). Trimming stripped 3 bases from V and 0 bases from J, with 18 bases between. Per the germline V gene, CDR1 is SGHRS and CDR2 is YFSETQ. This CDR3 is 17 amino acids long. The CDR3 DNA reads as TGCGCCAGCAGCTCCCCTCGAGTAGCGACGTACCAAGAGACCCAGTACTTC. Amino acids: CASSSPRVATYQETQYF.

The chain is built from TRBV19 and TRBJ2-1; no reliable D call. Deletions cut 3 bases from V and 10 bases from J, with 4 bases between. Germline V gene sequence: CDR1 LNHDA, CDR2 SQIVND (reference sequence). The CDR3 contains 10 residues. The CDR3 loop reads CASSMGEQFF. The CDR3 DNA reads as TGTGCCAGTAGTATGGGGGAGCAGTTCTTC. Full variable domain (outside the CDR3, taken from reference TRBV19 and TRBJ2-1): DGGITQSPKYLFRKEGQNVTLSCEQNLNHDAMYWYRQDPGQGLRLIYYSQIVNDFQKGDIAEGYSVSREKKESFPLTVTSAQKNPTAFYLCASSMGEQFFGPGTRLTVL.

Many counts were recorded for this clonotype. The rearrangement links TRBV2 to TRBJ2-7; tentative D call: TRBD2 (5 bases). The CDR3 is 16 amino acids. CDR1 SNHLY and CDR2 FYNNEI come from the germline V gene. V was pared by 0 bases and J by 0 bases, with 12 bases between. CDR3 bases: TGTGCCAGCAGTGAAGCGCGGGCAGGACTCTCCTACGAGCAGTACTTC. It translates to CASSEARAGLSYEQYF.

The chain has TRBV19 and TRBJ1-2; D not resolved. Trimming removed 0 bases at V and 0 bases at J, with 11 bases between. The CDR3 spans 16 residues. Germline-derived CDR1 and CDR2 are LNHDA and SQIVND (reference sequence). CDR3 sequence: CASSIDTQHANYGYTF. CDR3 bases: TGTGCCAGTAGTATAGATACCCAGCACGCTAACTATGGCTACACCTTC.

This clonotype was observed at least ten times. J is TRBJ2-3 and V is TRBV11-3; D is possibly TRBD2 (6 bases). The CDR3 is made up of 14 amino acids. V was clipped by 5 bases and J by 9 bases, with 18 bases between them. CDR1 is SGHNT and CDR2 is YENEEA in the germline V gene. This chain's CDR3 is CASSGTPPPATQYF. The CDR3 nucleotides are TGTGCCAGCAGCGGGACTCCCCCACCAGCCACGCAGTATTTT.

There are a few counts of this clonotype. The rearrangement uses TRBV20-1 and TRBJ1-2; D is ambiguous. The CDR3 has 13 residues. V gave up 0 bases and J gave up 6 bases, with 11 bases separating them. The V gene's germline CDR1 is DFQATT and CDR2 SNEGSKA (reference sequence). CDR3 amino acids: CSARDRTFNGYTF. CDR3 nucleotide sequence: TGCAGTGCTAGAGATCGAACATTCAATGGCTACACCTTC.

In this sample, this clonotype turned up a few times. V is TRBV3-1 and J is TRBJ1-2; maybe TRBD1 (6 bases). The germline gives CDR1 LGHDT, CDR2 YNNKEL (reference sequence). This CDR3 has 13 residues. Trimming took off 1 base at V and 7 bases at J, with 10 bases between the two ends. In DNA, the CDR3 is TGTGCCAGCAGCCAAGTTACAGGGCTTGGCTACACCTTC. Amino acids: CASSQVTGLGYTF.

There are many counts of this clonotype. The chain joins TRBV9 to TRBJ1-1; possible D gene TRBD1, 6 bases. The CDR3 has 16 residues. Germline assignment: CDR1 SGDLS and CDR2 YYNGEE. Trimming took 3 bases from V and 1 from J, leaving 16 bases between them. CDR3 in DNA: TGTGCCAGCAGCGGGCCCCTCGGGGACAAGAACACTGAAGCTTTCTTT. Protein: CASSGPLGDKNTEAFF.

There are many counts of this clonotype. The rearrangement links TRBV29-1 to TRBJ2-3; D may match TRBD1 or TRBD2 (5 bases each). This CDR3 has 14 residues. Trimming stripped 4 bases from V and 2 bases from J, with 13 bases between. The germline CDR1 and CDR2 sequences are SQVTM and ANQGSEA. In DNA, the CDR3 is TGCAGCGTTGGAAGAGGTGGGACCACAGATACGCAGTATTTT. Translated: CSVGRGGTTDTQYF.

In this sample, this clonotype turned up a few times. The J gene is TRBJ2-3, the V gene TRBV7-9; TRBD1 aligns across 7 bases. Germline trimming cut 1 base from V and 1 base from J; bases unmatched to any gene: 11. Per germline, CDR1 SEHNR and CDR2 FQNEAQ (reference sequence). This CDR3 is 18 amino acids long. The CDR3 loop reads CASSLGTGGPQGTDTQYF. The CDR3 DNA sequence: TGTGCCAGCAGCTTAGGGACAGGTGGACCCCAAGGCACAGATACGCAGTATTTT.

CDR3: CASSEVAGGFKYQETQYF. CDR3 in DNA: TGTGCCAGCAGTGAGGTGGCAGGGGGTTTTAAGTACCAAGAGACCCAGTACTTC. The chain joins TRBV6-1 to TRBJ2-5, with 7 bases fitting TRBD1. Trimming at V came to 3 bases and at J to 0 bases, leaving 13 bases not matched to a gene. CDR3 length equals 18 residues. Germline lookup yields CDR1 MNHNS and CDR2 SASEGT.